Detailed here is one T cell receptor beta chain. What this receptor recognizes is not known. No base quality values were provided; no much bigger clone lies one nucleotide off. Library method: the immunoSEQ multiplex PCR assay. The multiplex PCR relied on a mix of 60 forward primers for TCR Vbeta segments and 13 reverse primers for TCR Jbeta segments. Amplification of the CDR3 region of rearranged TCR beta genes was performed with a multiplex PCR assay on genomic DNA. The amplified TCR beta libraries were sequenced on the Illumina HiSeq System as 87-base-pair reads. In the source study's methods: Across the 700 or so repertoires, a later analysis counted around 80 million unique TCR beta chains, 9 million to 14 million of which were shared by at least two donors. Raw reads were error-corrected and collapsed into unique sequences with a nearest-neighbor algorithm that merged closely related sequences to remove PCR and sequencing errors. Alignment of CDR3 sequences to IMGT reference sequences was used to assign V, D and J gene segments. For a sequence to be retained, at least a six-nucleotide match to both a V gene segment and a J gene segment was required. A rearrangement was called productive if the CDR3 had no stop codons and remained in frame with V and J, and every other rearrangement was called non-productive. CDR3 was defined according to IMGT convention as the region running from the second conserved V-encoded cysteine to the conserved J-encoded phenylalanine. In an earlier analysis of around 640 of the donors, sequences lacking an unambiguous match to a single V gene segment were excluded. In an earlier analysis of approximately 590 of the donors, a V segment was called functional when productive rearrangements were above 56.7%, and segregating when the standard deviation between donors exceeded 5%. To diagnose cytomegalovirus status from the catalog of TCR beta chain sequences, a statistical classification framework was built. In a later analysis, TCR nucleotide sequences were compared against IMGT/GENE-DB human TR gene sequences so that V and J genes could be assigned. A later analysis assigned CDR3 sequences and most-parsimonious VDJ recombination scenarios with the TCRdist pipeline. A later analysis defined each TCR beta chain by its CDR3 amino acid sequence plus V-gene family, and excluded reads lacking a unique V-gene family. To address suspected cross-contamination and a sequencing artifact, a later analysis removed around 600 highly shared, low-generation-probability nucleotide sequences. In a later analysis, a clonal expansion index was calculated for each public chain from normalized within-repertoire ranks of inferred template counts. In a later analysis, generation probabilities were computed with a VDJ recombination model fitted to out-of-frame rearrangements, and the resulting probabilities were checked against IGoR. In a later analysis, hypergeometric tests were used to score TCR-TCR, TCR-HLA and TCR-CMV co-occurrence, with a repertoire-size bias correction applied to TCR pairs. To estimate false discovery rates, a later analysis permuted the HLA or CMV assignments 20 times. A later analysis grouped co-occurring TCRs with DBSCAN, adding TCRdist sequence similarity when clustering within HLA-allele-positive subsets. Repertoires with fewer than 30,000 or more than 120,000 public chains were left out of co-occurrence clustering, as were several repertoires with anomalous nucleotide sharing. Imported from immuneACCESS, the table was reduced by TCRdb to in-frame sequences with V and J called. These copies leave out some clones; in studies compared against another copy, an unresolved V gene accounts for under half, and the cause of the remainder is not known. V, J and clone size were drawn from that table, and D and trimming were deduced from the DNA. Recorded for this sample are some 60,000 clones; around 82% of them occurred a single time. The ten largest clones capture about 6.5% of the sample.

The cohort comprised hundreds of healthy bone marrow donors. All cohort members were sampled while nominally healthy, although unrecorded immune exposures were likely present. The donor was CMV seronegative and belonged to the group of 350 or so seronegative cohort members. A peripheral blood sample was provided by each donor, and peripheral blood mononuclear cells were used for TCR beta sequencing. The Qiagen DNeasy Blood Extraction Kit was used to extract genomic DNA from the blood cell samples. The data are from a study of cytomegalovirus exposure and HLA in healthy donors (dated 2017 in TCRdb). General notes on the study: In an earlier analysis of under 600 of the donors, less than 350 Gb of sequence data and just under 120 million unique TCR beta sequences from 180 million or so T cells were reported. Around 330 gigabases of sequencing data and around 85 million unique TCR sequences made up an early release that covered 500 to 650 HLA-typed donors. Of the approximately 400 genotyped donors, 70% to 90% were placed in the genetic ancestry cluster associated with self-reported Caucasian donors. The study aimed to test whether signatures of past pathogen exposure could be identified by cataloging public T cell receptors. The study profiled the T cell repertoires of some 610 subjects by immunosequencing and related them to cytomegalovirus serostatus. Besides the first cohort of some 670 subjects, a separate validation cohort made up of roughly 130 different subjects was used. To predict cytomegalovirus infection status, the study combined high-throughput TCR immunosequencing, statistical association of individual TCRs with disease status, and machine learning. In a later analysis, previously published TCR beta repertoires from 550 to 750 donors were re-analyzed and high-resolution HLA genotyping was added so that TCR occurrence patterns could be studied. Rather than drawing on any new phenotypic data, the later analysis identified candidate immune exposures from TCR beta sequences and the way those sequences occurred across donors. An earlier analysis of fewer than 700 of the donors applied high-throughput TCR beta sequencing to assess whether each TCR beta V gene segment acted as functional or pseudogenic. Donor age, sex, ethnicity and CMV serostatus were collected together with the repertoire data. A later genetic analysis took genome-wide SNP genotypes for about 55% of the 666 donors and used that subset as a discovery cohort. All discovery cohort repertoires had been generated on a single sequencing platform. HLA typing included class I and class II loci at four-digit resolution. Typing coverage varied by locus: about 620-640 donors for A, B, C, DRB1 and DQB1; 500 to 550 for DQA1; approximately 570 for DPA1; roughly 450 for DPB1. Roughly 5 DR-DQ haplotypes were handled as single units for association and clustering because linkage in the cohort was strong. Among 398 genotyped donors of the cohort, an average of roughly 230,000 unique TCR beta nucleotide sequences was sequenced per donor, of which about 19% were non-productive.

Points the paper makes about the study in general: In vitro tests confirmed that a few of the cytomegalovirus-associated TCR beta chains recognize cytomegalovirus antigens. Most TCR sequences were seen in very few donors, while some public TCRs were found in many individuals. A further reported finding was that TCR beta sequences accurately predicted the HLA-A and HLA-B alleles for most subjects in the first cohort. The study gave a list of over 150 TCR beta chains associated with cytomegalovirus. A cluster of highly shared sequence variants was judged likely to represent a technical artifact of the sequencing pipeline. At a false discovery rate of 0.05, a later analysis linked approximately 18,000 TCR beta sequences to specific HLA alleles. In a later genetic analysis, fewer N-insertions in productive TCRs were reported among donors in an Asian-associated ancestry cluster than the approximately 710-donor mean. According to a later analysis, parvovirus B19, influenza, CMV and Epstein-Barr virus appeared linked to several top co-occurrence clusters. An earlier analysis of approximately 530 of the donors showed that most TCR beta V segments appeared in productive rearrangements either about 87% or about 30% of the time, which broadly matched IMGT annotations. Because counts were too low, some 17 rarely observed V segments, including chromosome 9 orphons, were left out of the earlier analysis of about 500 of the donors. Presence/absence analyses assumed roughly uniform sequencing depth across donors, an assumption that may not hold. A later analysis found that TCR association rates varied across HLA loci, with DRB1 alleles showing the most associated TCRs and HLA-C alleles the fewest. According to a later analysis, most CMV-associated TCR beta chains appeared to be HLA-restricted, and the HLA associations seemed to be driven largely by CMV exposure. In this cohort, only TCR beta chains were sequenced, and detectable features were limited by the absence of alpha or paired-chain data. Some IMGT-functional V segments, including TRBV6-2 and TRBV6-3, could not be told apart with the 87-base-pair reads, so those segments were excluded. Because some donors lacked HLA typing at each locus, the association tests relied only on the typed subset. Correlated functional status among segregating V segments might be attributable to linkage disequilibrium, but an unknown experimental factor could not be ruled out. In both the original and validation cohorts, the classifier was reported to diagnose cytomegalovirus status with high specificity and sensitivity. Immune exposure information for the cohort was limited to CMV serostatus. An association between a missense DCLRE1C variant and V-gene and J-gene trimming of TCR beta chains was found in a later genetic analysis and replicated in an independent cohort. The authors suggested that the approach could potentially be extended to other disease states and immunological phenotypes. Compared with equally common non-associated chains, HLA-associated TCR beta chains in a later analysis were more clonally expanded and had lower generation probabilities. Strong co-occurrence of HLA alleles, especially DR and DQ, made assigning TCR associations to individual alleles difficult.

Taken from the germline V gene, the CDR1 and CDR2 loops are LGHNA and YSLEER. Trimming takes 0 bases off V and 4 bases off J; junction bases not matched to a gene: 8. The CDR3 spans 16 residues, from the cysteine through the phenylalanine. Only the CDR3 part of the read is kept: 48 bases, read in frame from the first base. The sequence was collected from a male donor in good health and CMV-seronegative. This chain is built from TRBV4-3 and TRBJ2-7; 8 junctional bases match TRBD1. The material sequenced was PBMCs. The CDR3 is CASSQDRAGGGYEQYF. Here is the DNA: TGCGCCAGCAGCCAAGATAGGGCAGGGGGCGGGTACGAGCAGTACTTC.